A single sample is the source of the 3 T cell receptor beta chains below, sequenced in a study of early T cells in non-severe SARS-CoV-2 infection. TCRdb ran MiXCR on the 5' RACE reads and lists one entry per CDR3 protein. This repertoire shows about 60,000 distinct CDR3 sequences, more than 15% found once; its top ten account for over 8%. The source was whole blood, collected at baseline. Receptor source: an adult who was a healthcare worker with PCR-confirmed SARS-CoV-2 infection or an uninfected control (not recorded which).

This clonotype was found a few times. This rearrangement joins TRBV6-2 or TRBV6-3 to TRBJ1-2, with D unclear. Germline lookup yields CDR1 MNHEY and CDR2 SVGEGT. Trimming took off 5 bases at V and 5 bases at J, with 9 bases between the two ends. CDR3 size: 12 residues. CDR3 DNA: TGTGCCAGCAGTCCCGGTCCTTATGGCTACACCTTC. Amino acids: CASSPGPYGYTF.

Here the CDR3 DNA reads TGTGCCATCAGTGAGGGAATAGCCGTGGAGCAGTATTTT. Amino acids: CAISEGIAVEQYF. This rearrangement joins TRBV10-3 to TRBJ2-3; D is uncertain. Germline V gene data show CDR1 as ENHRY and CDR2 as SYGVKD. The V end lost 2 bases, the J end lost 11 bases, and 14 bases lay between the germline ends. The CDR3 runs 13 residues.

This clonotype was found once. The rearrangement uses TRBV14 and TRBJ2-1; TRBD1 might be the D (6 bases). Germline lookup yields CDR1 SGHDN and CDR2 FVKESK. Trimming removed 4 bases from V and 5 bases from J, with 9 bases in between. The CDR3 covers 13 residues. The CDR3 sequence is CASSRQVNNEQFF. CDR3 bases: TGTGCCAGCAGCCGACAGGTCAACAATGAGCAGTTCTTC.